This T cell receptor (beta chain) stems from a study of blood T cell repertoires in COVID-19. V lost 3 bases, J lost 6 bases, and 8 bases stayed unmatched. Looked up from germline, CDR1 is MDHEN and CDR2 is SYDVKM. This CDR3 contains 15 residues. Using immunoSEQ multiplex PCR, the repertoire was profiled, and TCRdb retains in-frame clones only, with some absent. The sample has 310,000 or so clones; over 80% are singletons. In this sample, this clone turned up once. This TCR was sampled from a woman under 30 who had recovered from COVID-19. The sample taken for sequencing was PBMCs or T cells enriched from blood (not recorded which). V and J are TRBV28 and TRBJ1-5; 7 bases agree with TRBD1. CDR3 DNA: TGTGCCAGCAGTTTGCCCGACAGGGCTTCTCAGCCCCAGCATTTT. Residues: CASSLPDRASQPQHF.